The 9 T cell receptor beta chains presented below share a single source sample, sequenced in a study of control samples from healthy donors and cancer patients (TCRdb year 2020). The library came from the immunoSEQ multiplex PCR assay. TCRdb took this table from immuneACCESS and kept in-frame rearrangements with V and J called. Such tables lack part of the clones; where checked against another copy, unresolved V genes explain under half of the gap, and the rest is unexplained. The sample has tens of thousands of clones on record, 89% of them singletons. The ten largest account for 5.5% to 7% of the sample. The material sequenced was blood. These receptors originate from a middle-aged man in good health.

In DNA form, the CDR3 reads TGCGCCAGCAGCGTGGGAACGGCCTCTGGAAACACCATATATTTT. Translated, it gives CASSVGTASGNTIYF. The gene calls are TRBV5-1 and TRBJ1-3; no reliable D call. With 4 bases removed from V and 0 bases from J, the gap between germline ends came to 11 bases. Per the germline V gene, CDR1 is SGHRS and CDR2 is YFSETQ. This CDR3 is built from 15 residues.

The CDR3 DNA follows: TGCAGCGTGGCCCGGGGTTCTACAGGCTACACCTTC. The encoded protein is CSVARGSTGYTF. The gene calls are TRBV29-1 and TRBJ1-2; D is ambiguous. The CDR3 spans 12 residues. The germline V gene has CDR1 SQVTM and CDR2 ANQGSEA. V lost 6 bases, J lost 8 bases, and 16 bases lay in between.

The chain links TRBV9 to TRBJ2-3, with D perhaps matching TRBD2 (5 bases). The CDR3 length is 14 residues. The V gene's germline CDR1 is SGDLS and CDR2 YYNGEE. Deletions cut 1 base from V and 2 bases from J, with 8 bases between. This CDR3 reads CASSVLDYTDTQYF. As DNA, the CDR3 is TGTGCCAGCAGCGTATTAGACTACACAGATACGCAGTATTTT.

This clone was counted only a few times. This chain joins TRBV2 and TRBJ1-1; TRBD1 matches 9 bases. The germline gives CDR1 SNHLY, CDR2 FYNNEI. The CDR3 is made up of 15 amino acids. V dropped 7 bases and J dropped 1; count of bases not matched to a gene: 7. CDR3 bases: TGTGCCAGCACCCGGACAGGGGCCACGAACACTGAAGCTTTCTTT. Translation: CASTRTGATNTEAFF.

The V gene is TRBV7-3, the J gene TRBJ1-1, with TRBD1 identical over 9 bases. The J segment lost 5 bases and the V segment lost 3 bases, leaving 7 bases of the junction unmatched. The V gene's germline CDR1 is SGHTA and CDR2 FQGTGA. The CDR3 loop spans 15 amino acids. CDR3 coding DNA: TGTGCCAGCAGCTTCTCGGGACAGGGAAGGACTGAAGCTTTCTTT. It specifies CASSFSGQGRTEAFF.

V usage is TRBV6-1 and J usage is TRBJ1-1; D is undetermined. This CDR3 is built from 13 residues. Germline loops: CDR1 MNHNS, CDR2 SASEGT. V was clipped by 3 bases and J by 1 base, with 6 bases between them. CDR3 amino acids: CASSEVRNTEAFF. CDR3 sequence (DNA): TGTGCCAGCAGTGAGGTGAGGAACACTGAAGCTTTCTTT.

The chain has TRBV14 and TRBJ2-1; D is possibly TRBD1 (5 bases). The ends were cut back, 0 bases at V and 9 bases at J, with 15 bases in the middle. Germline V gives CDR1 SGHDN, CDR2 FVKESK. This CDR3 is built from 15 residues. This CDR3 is CASSQEWGPTIEQFF. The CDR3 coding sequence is TGTGCCAGCAGCCAAGAGTGGGGCCCTACAATTGAGCAGTTCTTC.

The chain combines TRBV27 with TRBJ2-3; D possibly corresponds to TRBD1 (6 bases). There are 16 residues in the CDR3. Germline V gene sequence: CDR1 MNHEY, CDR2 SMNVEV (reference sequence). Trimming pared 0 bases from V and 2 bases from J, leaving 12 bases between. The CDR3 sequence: CASSLSRPGHTDTQYF. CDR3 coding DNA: TGTGCCAGCAGTTTATCTCGACCGGGACACACAGATACGCAGTATTTT.

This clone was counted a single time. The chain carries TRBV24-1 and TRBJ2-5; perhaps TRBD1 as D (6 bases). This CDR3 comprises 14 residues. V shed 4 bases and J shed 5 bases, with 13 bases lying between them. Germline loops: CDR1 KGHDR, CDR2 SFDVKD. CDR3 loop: CATSENRDVETQYF. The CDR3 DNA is TGTGCCACCAGTGAAAACAGGGACGTGGAGACCCAGTACTTC.